These T cell receptor beta chains were read from a single sample in a study of regulatory T cells in long-lasting Graves disease. TCRdb re-called the multiplex PCR reads with MiXCR, one entry per CDR3 protein. The repertoire holds about 430,000 distinct CDR3 sequences, with around 20% as singletons. The sample was peripheral blood mononuclear cells (PBMCs), taken when the disease was refractory, from a patient treated with antithyroid drugs. The source is a female donor with Graves disease. Both conserved end residues are part of each CDR3. A D gene is named only where the DNA matches it firmly. Clone size is shown for a subset of rows, as once, few, many or a class of expanded clone.

j_call d_call clone_size v_call cdr3_nt cdr3_aa
TRBJ2-5 TRBD2 many TRBV12-3/TRBV12-4 TGTGCCAGCAGGGGTACTAGCGCGGAAAAGACCCAGTACTTC CASRGTSAEKTQYF
TRBJ2-5 . many TRBV28 TGTGCCAGCAGTCTACCCGGGGCTCAAGAGACCCAGTACTTC CASSLPGAQETQYF
TRBJ2-5 . few TRBV28 TGTGCCAGCTCCGGGTCCTACGGGGAGACCCAGTACTTC CASSGSYGETQYF
TRBJ2-7 TRBD1 . TRBV4-2 TGTGCCGGCAGCCAGGCCGGGACAGGGGGCGAAGGGCAGTACTTC CAGSQAGTGGEGQYF
TRBJ2-3 TRBD2 . TRBV7-3 TGTGCCAGCAGCCCCCCTAGCGGAGATACGCAGTATTTT CASSPPSGDTQYF
TRBJ1-1 . few TRBV5-1 TGCGCCAGCAGCTCGGCAGGGGACCCGGACACTGGAGCTTTCTTT CASSSAGDPDTGAFF
TRBJ1-2 . many TRBV5-8 TGTGCCAGCAGCTTGCTCGGTTACGGGCAGAACTATGGCTACACCTTC CASSLLGYGQNYGYTF
TRBJ2-5 . many TRBV28 TGTGCCAGCAGTTTATTCCGAGTTGAGGGGAAAGAGACCCAGTACTTC CASSLFRVEGKETQYF
TRBJ2-7 . few TRBV19 TGTGCCAGTAGTTCTTACTTGACAGGTGGGACGGTCTACGAGCAGTACTTC CASSSYLTGGTVYEQYF
TRBJ2-5 . many TRBV2 TGTGCCAGCATGCGGATGGTAGCCCAAGAGACCCAGTACTTC CASMRMVAQETQYF
TRBJ2-5 TRBD1 medium-sized TRBV7-9 TGTGCCAGCAGTTGGGACAGGGGCACAAGGGAGACCCAGTACTTC CASSWDRGTRETQYF
TRBJ2-5 . few TRBV18 TGTGCCAGCTCACCAGGGGGACTGTACCAAGAGACCCAGTACTTC CASSPGGLYQETQYF
TRBJ2-7 . few TRBV4-1 TGCGCCAGCAGTATCTCCCGCGACTACGAGCAGTACTTC CASSISRDYEQYF
TRBJ2-5 TRBD2 few TRBV10-3 TGTGCCATCAGTGAGTCAAGCCTAGCGGGAGGTGGGACCCAGTACTTC CAISESSLAGGGTQYF
TRBJ2-1 . . TRBV7-6 TGTGCCAGCAGCTCCTTGGGGCTAGTTGAGCAGTTCTTC CASSSLGLVEQFF
TRBJ2-7 . . TRBV20-1 TGCAGTGCTAGGGCTAGCGCCTCCTACGAGCAGTACTTC CSARASASYEQYF
TRBJ1-1 . . TRBV20-1 TGCAGTGCTAAAGGAGCAAACACTGAAGCTTTCTTT CSAKGANTEAFF
TRBJ2-7 . few TRBV18 TGTGCCAGCTCACCACCCACCCGCGAGGGGTACGAGCAGTACTTC CASSPPTREGYEQYF
TRBJ2-7 . many TRBV11-2 TGTGCCAGCAGCTTACGGCGCGGGTACGAGCAGTACTTC CASSLRRGYEQYF
TRBJ2-1 TRBD2 few TRBV11-2 TGTGCCAGCAGCTCACCGGGACTAGAATCTGAGCAGTTCTTC CASSSPGLESEQFF
TRBJ2-7 . few TRBV7-8 TGTGCCAGCAGCTTCGACCCGACGGGCGAGCAGTACTTC CASSFDPTGEQYF
TRBJ2-5 TRBD2 . TRBV7-9 TGTGCCAGCAGCTTCGCTAGCGGGTCGGCGGAGACCCAGTACTTC CASSFASGSAETQYF
TRBJ2-5 . many TRBV6-5 TGTGCCAGCAGTTACGAAGCGTCCCAAGAGACCCAGTACTTC CASSYEASQETQYF
TRBJ2-2 . . TRBV20-1 TGCAGTGCTAGAGAAGTAAGAGCCGGGGAGCTGTTTTTT CSAREVRAGELFF
TRBJ1-5 . . TRBV19 TGTGCCAGTAGTATAGGTCTACAGCCCCAGCATTTT CASSIGLQPQHF
TRBJ1-1 TRBD1 many TRBV2 TGTGCCAGCAGTGGGCGACAGGGGGTTCCGAACACTGAAGCTTTCTTT CASSGRQGVPNTEAFF
TRBJ1-5 . many TRBV28 TGTGCCAGCACCAAGCCGGGACATCCAAATCAGCCCCAGCATTTT CASTKPGHPNQPQHF
TRBJ2-6 . . TRBV20-1 TGCAGTGCTAGAGATCGGCAGAACTCTGGGGCCAACGTCCTGACTTTC CSARDRQNSGANVLTF
TRBJ1-1 . many TRBV28 TGTGCCAGCAGTCTCAGATCTAATCAACGAACTGAAGCTTTCTTT CASSLRSNQRTEAFF
TRBJ2-7 TRBD1 many TRBV20-1 TGCAGTGCTAGGACCCCGGGACAGAGAGTTGTGCAGTACTTC CSARTPGQRVVQYF
TRBJ2-7 TRBD2 . TRBV5-1 TGCGCCAGCAGCTTGGGGCCACTAGCGGGAGGCGGGTACGAGCAGTACTTC CASSLGPLAGGGYEQYF